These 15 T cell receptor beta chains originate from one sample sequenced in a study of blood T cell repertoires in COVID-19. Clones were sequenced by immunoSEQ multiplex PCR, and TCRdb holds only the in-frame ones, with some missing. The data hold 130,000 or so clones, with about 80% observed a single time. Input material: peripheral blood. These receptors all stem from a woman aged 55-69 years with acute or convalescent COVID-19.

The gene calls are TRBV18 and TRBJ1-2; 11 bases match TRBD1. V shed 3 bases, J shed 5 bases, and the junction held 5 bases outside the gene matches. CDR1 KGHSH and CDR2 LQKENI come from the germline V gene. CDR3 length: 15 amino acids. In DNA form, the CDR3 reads TGTGCCAGCTCACCCGGGACAGGGGGTTTGTATGGCTACACCTTC. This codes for CASSPGTGGLYGYTF.

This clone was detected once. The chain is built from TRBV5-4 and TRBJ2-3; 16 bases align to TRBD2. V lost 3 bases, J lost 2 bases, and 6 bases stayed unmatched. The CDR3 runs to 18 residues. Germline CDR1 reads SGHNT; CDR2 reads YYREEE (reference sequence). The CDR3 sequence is CASSYMGLAGGITDTQYF. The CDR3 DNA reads TGTGCCAGCAGCTACATGGGACTAGCGGGGGGGATCACAGATACGCAGTATTTT.

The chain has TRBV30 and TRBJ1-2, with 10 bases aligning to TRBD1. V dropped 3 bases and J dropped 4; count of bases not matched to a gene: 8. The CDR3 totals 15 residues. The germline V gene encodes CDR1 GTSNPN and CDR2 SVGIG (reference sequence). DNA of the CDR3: TGTGCCTGGAGGGTAACGGGACAGGGGATCTATGGCTACACCTTC. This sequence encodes CAWRVTGQGIYGYTF.

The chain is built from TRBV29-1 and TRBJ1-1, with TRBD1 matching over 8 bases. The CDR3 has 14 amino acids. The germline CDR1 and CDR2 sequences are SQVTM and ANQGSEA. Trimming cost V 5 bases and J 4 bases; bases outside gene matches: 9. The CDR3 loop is CSVLSTGGSTEAFF. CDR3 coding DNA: TGCAGCGTTTTGAGTACAGGGGGTAGCACTGAAGCTTTCTTT.

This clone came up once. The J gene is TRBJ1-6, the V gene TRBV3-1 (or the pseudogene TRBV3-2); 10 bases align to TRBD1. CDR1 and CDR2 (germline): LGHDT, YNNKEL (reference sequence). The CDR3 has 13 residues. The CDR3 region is CATADRGDSPLHF. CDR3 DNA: TGTGCAACCGCGGACAGGGGGGATTCACCCCTCCACTTT.

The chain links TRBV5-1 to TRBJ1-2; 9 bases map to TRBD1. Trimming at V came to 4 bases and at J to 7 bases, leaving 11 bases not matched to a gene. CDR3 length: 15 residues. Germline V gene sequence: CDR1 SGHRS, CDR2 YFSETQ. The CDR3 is CASSPGVTGQGGYTF. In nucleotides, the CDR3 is TGCGCCAGCAGCCCCGGGGTTACGGGACAGGGTGGCTACACCTTC.

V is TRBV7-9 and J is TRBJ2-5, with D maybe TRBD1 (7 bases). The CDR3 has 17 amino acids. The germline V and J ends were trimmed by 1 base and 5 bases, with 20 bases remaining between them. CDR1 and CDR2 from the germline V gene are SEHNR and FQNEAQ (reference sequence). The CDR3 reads CASSLDSARQGGETQYF. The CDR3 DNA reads TGTGCCAGCAGCTTAGACTCCGCGAGACAGGGAGGCGAGACCCAGTACTTC.

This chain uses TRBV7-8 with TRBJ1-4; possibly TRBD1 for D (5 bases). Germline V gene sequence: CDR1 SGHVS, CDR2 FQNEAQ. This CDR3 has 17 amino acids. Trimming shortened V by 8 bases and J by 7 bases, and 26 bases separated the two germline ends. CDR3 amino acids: CASSQEGARSTSEKLFF. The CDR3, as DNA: TGTGCCAGCTCCCAGGAAGGGGCGAGGTCCACCAGTGAAAAACTGTTTTTT.

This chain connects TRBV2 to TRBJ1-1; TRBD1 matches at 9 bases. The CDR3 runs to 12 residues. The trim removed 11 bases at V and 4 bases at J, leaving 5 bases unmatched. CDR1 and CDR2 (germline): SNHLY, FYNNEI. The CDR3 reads CAGGTGFTEAFF. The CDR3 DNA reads TGTGCCGGGGGGACAGGGTTCACTGAAGCTTTCTTT.

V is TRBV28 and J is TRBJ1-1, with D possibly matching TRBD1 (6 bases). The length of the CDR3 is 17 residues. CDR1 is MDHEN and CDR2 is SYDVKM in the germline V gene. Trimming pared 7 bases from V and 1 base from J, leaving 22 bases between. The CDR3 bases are TGTGCCAGCACCGAAAAAAAATGGGGGGGCTCGAACACTGAAGCTTTCTTT. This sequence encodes CASTEKKWGGSNTEAFF.

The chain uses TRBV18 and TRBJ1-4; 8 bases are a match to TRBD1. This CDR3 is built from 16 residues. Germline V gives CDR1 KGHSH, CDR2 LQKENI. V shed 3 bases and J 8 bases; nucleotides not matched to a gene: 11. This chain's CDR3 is CASSPPSGQGQEKLFF. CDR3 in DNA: TGTGCCAGCTCACCGCCGTCAGGACAGGGTCAGGAAAAACTGTTTTTT.

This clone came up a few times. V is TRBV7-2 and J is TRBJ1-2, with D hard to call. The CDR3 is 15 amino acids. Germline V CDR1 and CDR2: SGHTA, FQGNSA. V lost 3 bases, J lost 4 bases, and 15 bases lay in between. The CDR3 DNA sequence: TGTGCCAGCAGCTTCTCACAGACGACCCCCTATGGCTACACCTTC. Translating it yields CASSFSQTTPYGYTF.

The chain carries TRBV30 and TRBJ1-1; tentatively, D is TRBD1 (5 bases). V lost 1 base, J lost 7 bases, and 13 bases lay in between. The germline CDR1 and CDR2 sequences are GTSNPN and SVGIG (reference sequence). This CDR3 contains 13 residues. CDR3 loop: CAWSARARFEAFF. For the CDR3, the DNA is TGTGCCTGGAGTGCCAGGGCACGGTTTGAAGCTTTCTTT.

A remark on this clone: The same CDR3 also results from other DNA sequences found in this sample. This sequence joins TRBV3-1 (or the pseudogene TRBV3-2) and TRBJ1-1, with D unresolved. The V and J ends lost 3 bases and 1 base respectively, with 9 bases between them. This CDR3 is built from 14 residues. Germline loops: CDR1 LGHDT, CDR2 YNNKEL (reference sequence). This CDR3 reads CASSQGYSNTEAFF. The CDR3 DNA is TGTGCCAGCAGCCAGGGCTATTCGAACACTGAAGCTTTCTTT.

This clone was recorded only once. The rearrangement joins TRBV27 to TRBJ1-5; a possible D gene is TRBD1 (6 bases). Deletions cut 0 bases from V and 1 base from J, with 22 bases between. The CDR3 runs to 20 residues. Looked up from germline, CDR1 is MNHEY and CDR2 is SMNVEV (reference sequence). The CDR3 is CASSLSGGGRRIGSNQPQHF. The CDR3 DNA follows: TGTGCCAGCAGTTTATCAGGGGGGGGCCGGCGGATAGGAAGCAATCAGCCCCAGCATTTT.